The present T cell receptor beta chain was sequenced within a study of T cells in localized non-small cell lung cancer. General observations from the study: It was uninvolved adjacent lung that showed the highest T cell clonality, exceeding tumor. Out of the top 100 tumor clones, a median around 60 were seen in adjacent lung. Investigators sequenced only a single tumor region, leaving heterogeneity possible.

Remarks on this clone: Its antigen remains unidentified.

Assay used: immunoSEQ multiplex PCR; TCRdb lists only in-frame clones, some missing. Counted here are roughly 48,000 clones, less than 85% occurring once; the ten biggest clones make up about 4.5%. This CDR3 has 15 amino acids. Germline-derived CDR1 and CDR2 are SGHVS and FNYEAQ. V dropped 3 bases and J dropped 5; count of bases not matched to a gene: 3. This receptor was taken from a woman aged 40-69 years with stage II lung adenocarcinoma. The sample was PBMCs, taken before any cancer treatment. The chain couples TRBV7-6 to TRBJ2-5, with TRBD2 matching 13 bases. The CDR3 protein is CASSFGLAGVETQYF. Here the CDR3 DNA reads TGTGCCAGCAGCTTTGGACTAGCGGGGGTTGAGACCCAGTACTTC.